A single sample is the source of the 24 T cell receptor beta chains below, sequenced in a study of blood T cell repertoires in COVID-19. The table came from immunoSEQ multiplex PCR; TCRdb's copy has only in-frame clones and leaves some out. The sample consists of 95,000 to 110,000 clones, around four fifths of them appearing once. Sequencing was done on a sample of peripheral blood. Every receptor here comes from a man in his sixties with acute or convalescent COVID-19.

The chain is built from TRBV19 and TRBJ2-5; 12 bases agree with TRBD2. This CDR3 has 16 residues. J lost 5 bases, V lost 5 bases, and 9 bases had no gene match. CDR1 and CDR2 from the germline V gene are LNHDA and SQIVND (reference sequence). CDR3 bases: TGTGCCAGTAGTGCCTTGACTAGCGGGAGTGGGGAGACCCAGTACTTC. It codes for CASSALTSGSGETQYF.

The chain employs TRBV10-2 and TRBJ2-3, with D uncertain. The CDR3 contains 14 residues. Trimming removed 9 bases from V and 2 bases from J, with 15 bases in between. CDR1 and CDR2 from the germline V gene are WSHSY and SAAADI. CDR3 loop: CASKNVGHTDTQYF. The DNA of the CDR3 is TGCGCCAGTAAAAATGTTGGGCACACAGATACGCAGTATTTT.

The CDR3 is CASTPDFSNGYSPLHF. The CDR3 DNA reads as TGCGCCAGCACCCCGGACTTTTCCAACGGGTATTCACCCCTCCACTTT. This chain joins TRBV23-1 and TRBJ1-6; no reliable D call. TRBV23-1 is noted as an ORF with a role that remains uncertain. This CDR3 region has 16 residues. V was trimmed by 7 bases and J by 8 bases, leaving 21 bases between them.

This chain connects TRBV19 to TRBJ1-1, with D perhaps matching TRBD1 (5 bases). V was shortened by 3 bases and J by 4 bases, with 12 bases between the two germline ends. Per germline, CDR1 LNHDA and CDR2 SQIVND (reference sequence). This CDR3 region has 14 residues. CDR3: CASSIGRRGTEAFF. The CDR3 nucleotides are TGTGCCAGTAGTATCGGGAGAAGGGGCACTGAAGCTTTCTTT.

The chain has TRBV5-1 and TRBJ2-3; TRBD1 is a possible D gene (6 bases). Germline loops: CDR1 SGHRS, CDR2 YFSETQ. V was clipped by 4 bases and J by 2 bases, with 11 bases between them. The CDR3 runs 14 residues. CDR3 coding DNA: TGCGCCAGCAGCCTACAGGGTAACACAGATACGCAGTATTTT. Its translation: CASSLQGNTDTQYF.

The chain carries TRBV19 and TRBJ2-1, with 8 bases lining up with TRBD2. Germline lookup yields CDR1 LNHDA and CDR2 SQIVND (reference sequence). This CDR3 comprises 16 residues. V lost 10 bases to trimming and J lost 4 bases; unmatched junction nucleotides: 15. The CDR3 region has the DNA TGTGCCACCATGGGAGTGGGCGGGAGGCCTTACAATGAGCAGTTCTTC. It codes for CATMGVGGRPYNEQFF.

J is TRBJ1-5 and V is TRBV18; 7 bases match TRBD1. This CDR3 region has 14 residues. Trimming took 2 bases from V and 10 from J; bases not matched to a gene: 8. Germline values: CDR1 KGHSH, CDR2 LQKENI. This chain's CDR3 is CASSPDRDRRPQHF. CDR3 nucleotides: TGTGCCAGCTCACCAGACAGGGACCGACGACCCCAGCATTTT. The variable domain in full, with the rest retrieved from reference TRBV18 and TRBJ1-5, is NAGVMQNPRHLVRRRGQEARLRCSPMKGHSHVYWYRQLPEEGLKFMVYLQKENIIDESGMPKERFSAEFPKEGPSILRIQQVVRGDSAAYFCASSPDRDRRPQHFGDGTRLSIL.

This clone appeared once. V gene TRBV5-1 combines with J gene TRBJ2-2; TRBD1 agrees at 10 bases. V shed 0 bases, J shed 5 bases, and the junction held 7 bases outside the gene matches. The CDR3 length is 17 residues. The germline V gene encodes CDR1 SGHRS and CDR2 YFSETQ. This chain's CDR3 is CASSLASPGQGTGELFF. The CDR3 DNA sequence: TGCGCCAGCAGCTTGGCCAGTCCGGGACAGGGGACCGGGGAGCTGTTTTTT.

CDR3 amino acids: CASGPAAGQETQYF. The CDR3 DNA reads TGTGCCAGCGGGCCGGCCGCCGGCCAAGAGACCCAGTACTTC. This rearrangement joins TRBV11-3 to TRBJ2-5, with no clear D. The CDR3 covers 14 residues. Trimming pared 8 bases from V and 1 base from J, leaving 14 bases between. Germline V CDR1 and CDR2: SGHNT, YENEEA.

J is TRBJ2-3 and V is TRBV5-1, with D possibly matching TRBD2 (5 bases). V was cut by 4 bases and J by 6 bases, with 15 bases left in between. This CDR3 spans 14 amino acids. CDR1 is SGHRS, CDR2 YFSETQ, per germline. The CDR3: CASSTDGMVDTQYF. DNA for the CDR3: TGCGCCAGCAGCACGGACGGGATGGTGGATACGCAGTATTTT.

The V call is TRBV24-1, the J call TRBJ2-3; D is uncertain. V gave up 10 bases and J gave up 8 bases, with 12 bases separating them. The CDR3 length is 11 residues. Germline V gene data show CDR1 as KGHDR and CDR2 as SFDVKD. The CDR3 nucleotides read TGTGCCACTCGGTTAGCTGGTACGCAGTATTTT. Translation gives CATRLAGTQYF.

The chain uses TRBV4-1 and TRBJ2-1; 9 nucleotides match TRBD2. Germline V lookup: CDR1 MGHRA, CDR2 YSYEKL. The CDR3 consists of 18 residues. Trimming removed 1 base from V and 9 bases from J; junction bases left unmatched: 16. CDR3 bases: TGCGCCAGCAGCCAAGGGGGCTTGCGGGAGGGCCGGGACTCTGAGCAGTTCTTC. Amino acids: CASSQGGLREGRDSEQFF.

The chain joins TRBV15 to TRBJ1-6; TRBD1 matches at 8 bases. With 3 bases clipped from V and 8 bases from J, the junction kept 3 bases outside the gene matches. Germline V gene sequence: CDR1 LNHNV, CDR2 YYDKDF (reference sequence). The CDR3 consists of 14 residues. CDR3 sequence (DNA): TGTGCCACCAGCAGGGGGACAGGCGATTCACCCCTCCACTTT. Its protein product is CATSRGTGDSPLHF.

The V call is TRBV25-1, the J call TRBJ1-2; 7 nucleotides line up with TRBD1. The CDR3 is 15 residues long. CDR1 and CDR2 from the germline V gene are MGHDK and SYGVNS. Trimming removed 2 bases from V and 7 bases from J; junction bases left unmatched: 10. The CDR3 is CASSEPGQAQLGYTF. CDR3 DNA: TGTGCCAGCAGTGAACCAGGACAGGCCCAGCTTGGCTACACCTTC.

The J gene is TRBJ1-5, the V gene TRBV19; D may be TRBD1 (6 bases). This CDR3 contains 14 residues. Per the germline V gene, CDR1 is LNHDA and CDR2 is SQIVND (reference sequence). The V and J ends lost 6 bases and 1 base respectively, with 10 bases between them. The CDR3 sequence is CASRPQGSNQPQHF. CDR3 nucleotides: TGTGCCAGTAGGCCACAGGGCAGCAATCAGCCCCAGCATTTT.

The J gene is TRBJ1-3, the V gene TRBV7-2; 8 bases match TRBD1. CDR3 length: 14 amino acids. Trimming removed 7 bases from V and 3 bases from J; junction bases left unmatched: 5. Germline CDR1 SGHTA, CDR2 FQGNSA. Here the CDR3 DNA reads TGTGCCAGCATCGACAGGGGAAATGGAAACACCATATATTTT. Its translation: CASIDRGNGNTIYF.

This chain uses TRBV6-1 with TRBJ1-3; D is uncertain. This CDR3 has 14 residues. V lost 2 bases to trimming and J lost 4 bases, with 9 bases between them. Germline CDR1 is MNHNS and CDR2 is SASEGT. The CDR3 spells CASSETSIGNTIYF. CDR3 coding DNA: TGTGCCAGCAGTGAAACATCCATCGGAAACACCATATATTTT.

The V gene is TRBV18, the J gene TRBJ1-5, with TRBD1 matching 7 bases. This CDR3 region has 14 residues. V was pared by 2 bases and J by 2 bases, with 0 bases of the junction left unmatched. Germline CDR1 reads KGHSH; CDR2 reads LQKENI. The CDR3 region has the DNA TGTGCCAGCTCACCAACAGGGGGCAATCAGCCCCAGCATTTT. It is translated as CASSPTGGNQPQHF.

The J gene is TRBJ1-4, the V gene TRBV24-1; 8 nucleotides agree with TRBD1. After removal of 1 base from V and 3 bases from J, the junction contained 3 bases not matched to a gene. CDR1 is KGHDR and CDR2 is SFDVKD in the germline V gene. The CDR3 sequence is 16 residues long. CDR3 DNA sequence: TGTGCCACCAGTGATTTTCCGACAGGGGCTAATGAAAAACTGTTTTTT. Its translation is CATSDFPTGANEKLFF.

The gene calls are TRBV15 and TRBJ1-5; D gene ambiguous. The germline V gene encodes CDR1 LNHNV and CDR2 YYDKDF (reference sequence). The CDR3 is 13 residues long. V was trimmed by 7 bases and J by 3 bases, leaving 10 bases between them. The CDR3 DNA sequence: TGTGCCACCACCGACGGACTCAATCAGCCCCAGCATTTT. It yields the protein CATTDGLNQPQHF.

The CDR3: CASSLVDSNQPQHF. DNA of the CDR3: TGTGCCAGCTCTCTCGTAGATAGCAATCAGCCCCAGCATTTT. The gene calls are TRBV18 and TRBJ1-5; D gene uncertain. V lost 6 bases to trimming and J lost 0 bases, with 9 bases between them. The CDR3 is 14 residues long. Germline lookup yields CDR1 KGHSH and CDR2 LQKENI.

The chain carries TRBV5-1 and TRBJ2-5; TRBD2 might be the D (6 bases). Trimming removed 0 bases from V and 4 bases from J, with 16 bases in between. CDR1 is SGHRS, CDR2 YFSETQ, per germline. The CDR3 covers 16 residues. The CDR3 DNA sequence: TGCGCCAGCAGCTTGGATAAAACGGGAGAAGGAGAGACCCAGTACTTC. Its protein is CASSLDKTGEGETQYF.

The gene calls are TRBV12-5 and TRBJ1-5; 10 bases fit TRBD1. V dropped 3 bases and J dropped 0; count of bases not matched to a gene: 11. Germline values: CDR1 LGHNT, CDR2 FRNRAP. The CDR3 totals 19 residues. In nucleotides, the CDR3 is TGTGCTAGTGGTTTACCCTTGGACAGGGGGACCTATAGCAATCAGCCCCAGCATTTT. It yields the protein CASGLPLDRGTYSNQPQHF.

The V call is TRBV7-2, the J call TRBJ1-2; 7 positions agree with TRBD1. The germline CDR1 and CDR2 sequences are SGHTA and FQGNSA. With V trimmed by 1 base and J by 4 bases, 3 bases remained unmatched. CDR3 length equals 14 residues. CDR3 loop: CASSLEGGGYGYTF. In DNA form, the CDR3 reads TGTGCCAGCAGCTTAGAAGGGGGCGGCTATGGCTACACCTTC.